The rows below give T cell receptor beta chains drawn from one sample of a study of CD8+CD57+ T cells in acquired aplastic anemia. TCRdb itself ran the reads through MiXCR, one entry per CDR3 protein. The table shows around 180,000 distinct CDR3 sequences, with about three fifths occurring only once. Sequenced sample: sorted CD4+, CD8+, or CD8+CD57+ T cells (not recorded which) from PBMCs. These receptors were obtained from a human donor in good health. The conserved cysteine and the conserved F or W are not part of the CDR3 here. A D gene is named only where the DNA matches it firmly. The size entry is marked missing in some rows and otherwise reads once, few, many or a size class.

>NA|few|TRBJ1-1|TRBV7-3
ASSLARGVTEAF
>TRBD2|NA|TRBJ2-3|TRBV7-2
ASSLAPSGASTDTQY
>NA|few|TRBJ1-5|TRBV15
ATSTLIEGGGAHPQH
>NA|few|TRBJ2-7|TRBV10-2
ASSGPRQGGYEQY
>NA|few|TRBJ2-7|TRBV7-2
ASSRAGQLYEQY
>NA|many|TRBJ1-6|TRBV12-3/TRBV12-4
ASRNFNSPLH
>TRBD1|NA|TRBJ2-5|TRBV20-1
SAQNRDRGWETQY
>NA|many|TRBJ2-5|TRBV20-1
SASKGEEQETQY
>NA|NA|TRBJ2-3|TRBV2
ASSERRTDTQY
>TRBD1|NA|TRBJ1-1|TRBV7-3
ASSLKRLDRTNTEAS
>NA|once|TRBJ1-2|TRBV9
ASSVEGYFYGYT
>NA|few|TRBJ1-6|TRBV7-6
ASSLARQENSPLH
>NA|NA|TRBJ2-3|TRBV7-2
ASSYATDTQY
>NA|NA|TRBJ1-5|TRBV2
ASSEAQGNQPQH
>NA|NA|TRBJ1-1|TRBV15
ATSTRGDQDTEAF
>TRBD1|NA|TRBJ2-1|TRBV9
ASSLTGARF
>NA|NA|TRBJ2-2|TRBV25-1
ASSIQDTGELF
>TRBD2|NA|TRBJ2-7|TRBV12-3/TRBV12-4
ASSSEGGYYEQY
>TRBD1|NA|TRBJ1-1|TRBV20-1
SGQGNTEAF
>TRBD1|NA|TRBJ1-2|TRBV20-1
SAGGTEGYYGYT
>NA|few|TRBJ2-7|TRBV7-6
ASSLGGAGEQY
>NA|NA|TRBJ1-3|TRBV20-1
SAPVGGGNTIY
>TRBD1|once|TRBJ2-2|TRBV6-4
ARVIPGQGELF
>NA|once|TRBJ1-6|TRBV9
ASSVDSSYNSPLH